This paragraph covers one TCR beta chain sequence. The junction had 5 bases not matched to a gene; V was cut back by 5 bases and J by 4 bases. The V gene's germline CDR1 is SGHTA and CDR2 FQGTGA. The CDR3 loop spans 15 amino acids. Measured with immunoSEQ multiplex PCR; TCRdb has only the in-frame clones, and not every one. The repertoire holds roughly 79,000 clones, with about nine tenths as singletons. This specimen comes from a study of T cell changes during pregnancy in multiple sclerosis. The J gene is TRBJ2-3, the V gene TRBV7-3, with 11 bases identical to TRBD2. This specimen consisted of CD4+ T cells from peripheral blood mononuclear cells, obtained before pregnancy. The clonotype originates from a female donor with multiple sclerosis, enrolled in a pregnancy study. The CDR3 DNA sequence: TGTGCCAGCAGCCCCCTAGCGGGGGGCGCAGATACGCAGTATTTT. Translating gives CASSPLAGGADTQYF. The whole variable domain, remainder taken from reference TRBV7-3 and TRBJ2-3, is GAGVSQTPSNKVTEKGKYVELRCDPISGHTALYWYRQSLGQGPEFLIYFQGTGAADDSGLPNDRFFAVRPEGSVSTLKIQRTERGDSAVYLCASSPLAGGADTQYFGPGTRLTVL.